Listed below are T cell receptor beta chains from one sample, sequenced in a study of human T cells and chemical hapten exposure. TCRdb called the RACE reads again in MiXCR, with one record for every CDR3 protein. The repertoire consists of about 52,000 distinct CDR3 sequences, with 9% to 10% occurring once and the leading ten covering approximately 17%. The sequencing here drew on whole blood, taken in connection with sensitization to the hapten diphenylcyclopropenone (DPC). The source is a middle-aged woman with alopecia areata. Some clones in this sample may be carry-over from other donors' samples. Each CDR3 is given with its conserved first and last residue. The D gene is left open where the match is weak. Clone size is not always given. Where it is, it says once, few, many or a class for expanded clones.

V gene: TRBV7-3; clone size: few; D gene: NA; J gene: TRBJ2-3; CDR3 protein: CASSSYTDTQYF; CDR3 DNA: TGTGCCAGCAGCTCTTACACAGATACGCAGTATTTT
V gene: TRBV7-3; clone size: many; D gene: NA; J gene: TRBJ1-5; CDR3 protein: CASSLPPQHF; CDR3 DNA: TGTGCCAGCAGCTTACCTCCCCAGCATTTT
V gene: TRBV7-9; clone size: few; D gene: NA; J gene: TRBJ1-1; CDR3 protein: CASSWGEGNTEAFF; CDR3 DNA: TGTGCCAGCAGTTGGGGGGAAGGGAACACTGAAGCTTTCTTT
V gene: TRBV6-6; clone size: NA; D gene: NA; J gene: TRBJ1-1; CDR3 protein: CATNFFGGESPAFF; CDR3 DNA: TGTGCCACCAACTTCTTCGGAGGAGAATCGCCGGCTTTCTTT
V gene: TRBV4-1; clone size: NA; D gene: NA; J gene: TRBJ1-6; CDR3 protein: CASSQAVVDSPLHF; CDR3 DNA: TGCGCCAGCAGCCAAGCGGTGGTAGATTCACCCCTCCACTTT
V gene: TRBV2; clone size: few; D gene: TRBD1; J gene: TRBJ2-7; CDR3 protein: CASIGTASYEQYF; CDR3 DNA: TGTGCCAGCATAGGGACAGCTTCCTACGAGCAGTACTTC
V gene: TRBV9; clone size: few; D gene: NA; J gene: TRBJ2-1; CDR3 protein: CASSGLDQRKYNEQFF; CDR3 DNA: TGTGCCAGCAGCGGACTAGATCAAAGAAAATACAATGAGCAGTTCTTC
V gene: TRBV4-1; clone size: NA; D gene: NA; J gene: TRBJ2-1; CDR3 protein: CASSPTGVNNEQFF; CDR3 DNA: TGCGCCAGCAGCCCAACGGGGGTGAACAATGAGCAGTTCTTC
V gene: TRBV18; clone size: few; D gene: NA; J gene: TRBJ2-1; CDR3 protein: CASSPPLVGSSSYNEQFF; CDR3 DNA: TGTGCCAGCTCACCACCCCTTGTTGGATCGAGCTCCTACAATGAGCAGTTCTTC
V gene: TRBV9; clone size: NA; D gene: NA; J gene: TRBJ2-2; CDR3 protein: CASSTRAMNTGELFF; CDR3 DNA: TGTGCCAGCAGCACGCGGGCCATGAACACCGGGGAGCTGTTTTTT
V gene: TRBV25-1; clone size: NA; D gene: TRBD1; J gene: TRBJ1-2; CDR3 protein: CASSERTGDGYTF; CDR3 DNA: TGTGCCAGCAGTGAAAGGACAGGGGATGGCTACACCTTC
V gene: TRBV7-9; clone size: many; D gene: TRBD1; J gene: TRBJ1-2; CDR3 protein: CASSLRQGNYGYTF; CDR3 DNA: TGTGCCAGCAGCTTAAGACAGGGGAACTATGGCTACACCTTC
V gene: TRBV11-1; clone size: many; D gene: NA; J gene: TRBJ1-1; CDR3 protein: CASSRTVEAFF; CDR3 DNA: TGTGCCAGCAGCCGGACAGTCGAAGCTTTCTTT
V gene: TRBV30; clone size: many; D gene: NA; J gene: TRBJ1-1; CDR3 protein: CAWYLNTEAFF; CDR3 DNA: TGTGCCTGGTACCTGAACACTGAAGCTTTCTTT
V gene: TRBV21-1; clone size: NA; D gene: NA; J gene: TRBJ2-7; CDR3 protein: CASSKVFGTAEQYF; CDR3 DNA: TGTGCCAGCAGCAAAGTATTCGGGACAGCCGAGCAGTACTTC
V gene: TRBV3-1; clone size: few; D gene: NA; J gene: TRBJ1-1; CDR3 protein: CASSQAQPNTEAFF; CDR3 DNA: TGTGCCAGCAGCCAAGCACAGCCGAACACTGAAGCTTTCTTT
V gene: TRBV7-6; clone size: NA; D gene: TRBD2; J gene: TRBJ2-3; CDR3 protein: CASSFVPSGGARTDTQYF; CDR3 DNA: TGTGCCAGCAGCTTTGTGCCTAGCGGGGGGGCTAGGACAGATACGCAGTATTTT
V gene: TRBV4-1; clone size: many; D gene: NA; J gene: TRBJ1-5; CDR3 protein: CASSQGTGYSNQPQHF; CDR3 DNA: TGCGCCAGCAGCCAGGGGACGGGATATAGCAATCAGCCCCAGCATTTT
V gene: TRBV29-1; clone size: many; D gene: NA; J gene: TRBJ2-4; CDR3 protein: CSVELKNIQYF; CDR3 DNA: TGCAGCGTTGAACTCAAAAACATTCAGTACTTC
V gene: TRBV7-9; clone size: few; D gene: TRBD1; J gene: TRBJ1-1; CDR3 protein: CASSSPRDRDSRGGMNTEAFF; CDR3 DNA: TGTGCCAGCAGCTCCCCGAGGGACAGGGACTCCCGAGGGGGAATGAACACTGAAGCTTTCTTT
V gene: TRBV13; clone size: many; D gene: TRBD2; J gene: TRBJ2-5; CDR3 protein: CASSSLTLAGNRETQYF; CDR3 DNA: TGTGCCAGCAGCTCTCTTACCCTAGCGGGGAATAGAGAGACCCAGTACTTC
V gene: TRBV20-1; clone size: NA; D gene: TRBD1; J gene: TRBJ1-6; CDR3 protein: CSARAGGNSPLHF; CDR3 DNA: TGCAGTGCTAGAGCAGGGGGTAATTCACCCCTCCACTTT
V gene: TRBV6-1; clone size: many; D gene: NA; J gene: TRBJ1-1; CDR3 protein: CASSFPRRIEAFF; CDR3 DNA: TGTGCCAGCAGTTTCCCTCGGCGGATTGAAGCTTTCTTT
V gene: TRBV11-1; clone size: many; D gene: NA; J gene: TRBJ2-5; CDR3 protein: CASSRSPYQETQYF; CDR3 DNA: TGTGCCAGCAGCCGAAGCCCGTACCAAGAGACCCAGTACTTC
V gene: TRBV7-2; clone size: few; D gene: NA; J gene: TRBJ2-4; CDR3 protein: CASSLPAKNIQYF; CDR3 DNA: TGTGCCAGCAGCTTACCGGCCAAAAACATTCAGTACTTC
V gene: TRBV30; clone size: few; D gene: NA; J gene: TRBJ1-3; CDR3 protein: CAWSAQVRSGNTIYF; CDR3 DNA: TGTGCCTGGAGCGCACAGGTCCGGTCTGGAAACACCATATATTTT
V gene: TRBV4-2; clone size: few; D gene: TRBD1; J gene: TRBJ1-4; CDR3 protein: CASSQDRVFEKLFF; CDR3 DNA: TGTGCCAGCAGCCAGGACAGGGTATTTGAAAAACTGTTTTTT
V gene: TRBV19; clone size: NA; D gene: NA; J gene: TRBJ2-7; CDR3 protein: CASSIVPNSYEQYF; CDR3 DNA: TGTGCCAGTAGTATAGTACCGAACTCCTACGAGCAGTACTTC